This TCR beta chain was found in a study of CD8 T cells in ankylosing spondylitis. The study, taken as a whole, reports: Earlier authors reported some of these motif variants in reactive arthritis synovial fluid and blood. Typical of ankylosing spondylitis blood, it appeared, was a TCR beta motif of several highly homologous variants. Significant enrichment of disease-linked clones was reported in matched ankylosing spondylitis synovial fluid.

This CDR3 is 15 amino acids long. CDR1 is MNHEY and CDR2 is SVGEGT in the germline V gene. Trimming cost V 6 bases and J 0 bases, with 12 bases left between them. Preparation of TCR beta libraries was done by quantitative 5'-RACE with molecular barcodes. One entry per CDR3 protein results from TCRdb running MiXCR on the 5' RACE reads. The repertoire consists of some 840,000 distinct CDR3 sequences, with approximately 10% occurring once and the leading ten covering just over 0.5%. Details on this clonotype: Antigen unknown.

Sequencing used blood, either unsorted or a sorted T cell fraction (not recorded which). The chain is built from TRBV6-2 or TRBV6-3 and TRBJ2-1, with D tentatively TRBD2 (7 bases). This receptor was taken from a male donor with ankylosing spondylitis. Written as DNA, the CDR3 is TGTGCCAGCAGAACGGGGGGCCCCTCCTACAATGAGCAGTTCTTC. Translating it yields CASRTGGPSYNEQFF.